One and the same sample provided the 21 T cell receptor beta chains below, sequenced in a study of PD-1 blockade in mismatch repair-deficient tumors. This table comes from immunoSEQ multiplex PCR, and its TCRdb copy is limited to in-frame clones, with some not included. The top ten clones hold approximately 5% of a sample with approximately 110,000 clones, around 80% of them seen once. The sequencing here drew on peripheral blood, taken around 60 weeks after starting pembrolizumab. These receptors came from an adult with mismatch repair-deficient cancer.

The chain combines TRBV5-6 with TRBJ2-3; D call uncertain. Germline lookup yields CDR1 SGHDT and CDR2 YYEEEE. CDR3 size: 14 residues. Deletions cut 1 base from V and 2 bases from J, with 8 bases between. CDR3 amino acids: CASSLMRFTDTQYF. For the CDR3, the DNA is TGTGCCAGCAGCTTGATGCGATTCACAGATACGCAGTATTTT. The full variable domain, its missing parts supplied by reference TRBV5-6 and TRBJ2-3, is DAGVTQSPTHLIKTRGQQVTLRCSPKSGHDTVSWYQQALGQGPQFIFQYYEEEERQRGNFPDRFSGHQFPNYSSELNVNALLLGDSALYLCASSLMRFTDTQYFGPGTRLTVL.

The CDR3 here is CASSPFLLAGGPSNTGELFF. CDR3 sequence (DNA): TGTGCCAGCTCACCGTTCCTGCTAGCGGGAGGTCCATCGAACACCGGGGAGCTGTTTTTT. The chain combines TRBV18 with TRBJ2-2; 11 bases are a match to TRBD2. Trimming took 3 bases from V and 0 from J; bases not matched to a gene: 12. The CDR3 spans 20 residues. Germline values: CDR1 KGHSH, CDR2 LQKENI.

In nucleotides, the CDR3 is TGCAGCGTTTATTTAAGAACTAATGAAAAACTGTTTTTT. It translates to CSVYLRTNEKLFF. The rearrangement links TRBV29-1 to TRBJ1-4; no reliable D call. Germline CDR1 SQVTM, CDR2 ANQGSEA. This CDR3 has 13 residues. The V and J ends lost 5 bases and 1 base respectively, with 8 bases between them.

This clone was counted once. The chain uses TRBV7-9 and TRBJ1-1, with 7 positions matching TRBD1. This CDR3 is 14 amino acids long. Germline lookup yields CDR1 SEHNR and CDR2 FQNEAQ (reference sequence). The V gene end was trimmed by 4 bases and the J gene end by 1 base; junction bases not matched to a gene: 3. DNA for the CDR3: TGTGCCAGCAGCTCCGGACAGGAGAACACTGAAGCTTTCTTT. Translating gives CASSSGQENTEAFF.

This chain joins TRBV19 and TRBJ2-3; TRBD2 matches 11 bases. V dropped 8 bases and J dropped 3; count of bases not matched to a gene: 4. The CDR3 runs 14 residues. The germline gives CDR1 LNHDA, CDR2 SQIVND (reference sequence). The CDR3 DNA sequence: TGTGCCAGTTTTAGCGGGAGGGGGACAGATACGCAGTATTTT. This translates into CASFSGRGTDTQYF.

V and J are TRBV12-2 and TRBJ2-1; the table's D gene call, TRBD2, was not cross checked with the DNA. TRBV12-2 constitutes a pseudogene. The CDR3 runs 14 residues. The CDR3 here is CASRLALADNEQFF. Written as DNA, the CDR3 is TGTGCAAGTCGCTTAGCTTTGGCGGACAATGAGCAGTTCTTC.

The sample holds a few counts of this clone. The V and J genes are TRBV5-4 and TRBJ2-7, with TRBD2 matching over 13 bases. CDR1 is SGHNT, CDR2 YYREEE, per germline (reference sequence). CDR3 length: 15 residues. Germline trimming cut 2 bases from V and 7 bases from J; bases unmatched to any gene: 6. This CDR3 reads CASSFGLAGAGEQYF. For the CDR3, the DNA is TGTGCCAGCAGCTTTGGACTAGCGGGAGCGGGGGAGCAGTACTTC.

The V and J genes are TRBV19 and TRBJ1-2; TRBD1 matches 9 bases. Looked up from germline, CDR1 is LNHDA and CDR2 is SQIVND (reference sequence). The CDR3 extends over 13 amino acids. V lost 5 bases and J lost 7; bases outside the gene matches: 5. CDR3 protein: CASSLRDRAGYTF. DNA of the CDR3: TGTGCCAGTAGTTTAAGGGACAGGGCTGGCTACACCTTC.

The genes are TRBV7-9 and TRBJ2-1; 10 nucleotides align to TRBD1. With V trimmed by 3 bases and J by 3 bases, 11 bases remained unmatched. The CDR3 is made up of 18 amino acids. The germline V gene encodes CDR1 SEHNR and CDR2 FQNEAQ (reference sequence). CDR3 DNA: TGTGCCAGCAGCTTGGGACAGGGGTCGATTCACCACTACAATGAGCAGTTCTTC. Amino acid sequence: CASSLGQGSIHHYNEQFF.

The chain couples TRBV20-1 to TRBJ1-3; D is ambiguous. The ends were cut back, 1 base at V and 8 bases at J, with 6 bases in the middle. This CDR3 contains 11 residues. The germline V gene has CDR1 DFQATT and CDR2 SNEGSKA (reference sequence). CDR3 sequence reads: CSARVGDTIYF. The CDR3 nucleotides read TGCAGTGCTAGAGTTGGGGACACCATATATTTT.

V is TRBV5-1 and J is TRBJ2-7; the D gene is possibly TRBD2 (5 bases). Trimming stripped 6 bases from V and 5 bases from J, with 15 bases between. CDR1 SGHRS and CDR2 YFSETQ come from the germline V gene. The CDR3 extends over 13 amino acids. The CDR3, as DNA: TGCGCCAGCATCTCCTCAGAGGGAGACGAGCAGTACTTC. Its translation: CASISSEGDEQYF.

The chain links TRBV5-4 to TRBJ1-3, with D perhaps TRBD1 (5 bases). V lost 0 bases and J lost 0, with 7 bases in between. There are 15 residues in the CDR3. CDR1 and CDR2 from the germline V gene are SGHNT and YYREEE (reference sequence). The CDR3 is CASSLGQSSGNTIYF. The CDR3, as DNA: TGTGCCAGCAGCTTGGGACAGAGCTCTGGAAACACCATATATTTT. The variable domain in full, completed from reference TRBV5-4 and TRBJ1-3, reads ETGVTQSPTHLIKTRGQQVTLRCSSQSGHNTVSWYQQALGQGPQFIFQYYREEENGRGNFPPRFSGLQFPNYSSELNVNALELDDSALYLCASSLGQSSGNTIYFGEGSWLTVV.

Notes on this clone: Other DNA sequences in this specimen translate into the identical CDR3. V is TRBV7-9 and J is TRBJ2-1; TRBD1 matches 10 bases. Per the germline V gene, CDR1 is SEHNR and CDR2 is FQNEAQ (reference sequence). CDR3 length: 19 residues. V gave up 4 bases and J gave up 0 bases; unmatched junction bases: 12. As DNA, the CDR3 is TGTGCCAGCAGCTCCACACTGCCGGGACAGGGGATCTCCTACAATGAGCAGTTCTTC. Translation gives CASSSTLPGQGISYNEQFF.

The chain combines TRBV5-1 with TRBJ2-3, with 9 bases identical to TRBD2. Germline V gene data show CDR1 as SGHRS and CDR2 as YFSETQ. V shed 2 bases and J 3 bases; nucleotides not matched to a gene: 7. This CDR3 spans 16 amino acids. The CDR3 protein is CASSFRREGLTDTQYF. The CDR3 nucleotides are TGCGCCAGCAGCTTCAGGCGGGAGGGCCTGACAGATACGCAGTATTTT.

The rearrangement joins TRBV18 to TRBJ2-4; D is perhaps TRBD1 or TRBD2 (5 bases each). Germline V CDR1 and CDR2: KGHSH, LQKENI. The CDR3 is 13 residues long. V lost 1 base and J 5 bases, leaving 6 bases between the germline ends. CDR3 DNA: TGTGCCAGCTCACCACTGGGGGAAAACATTCAGTACTTC. As protein: CASSPLGENIQYF.

V usage is TRBV27 and J usage is TRBJ2-6; D gene ambiguous. The CDR3 runs to 16 residues. V lost 5 bases and J 0 bases, leaving 11 bases between the germline ends. Germline V gene sequence: CDR1 MNHEY, CDR2 SMNVEV (reference sequence). CDR3 protein: CASSPDGLSGANVLTF. The CDR3 DNA reads TGTGCCAGCAGTCCGGACGGTCTCTCTGGGGCCAACGTCCTGACTTTC. Full variable domain (outside the CDR3, taken from reference TRBV27 and TRBJ2-6): EAQVTQNPRYLITVTGKKLTVTCSQNMNHEYMSWYRQDPGLGLRQIYYSMNVEVTDKGDVPEGYKVSRKEKRNFPLILESPSPNQTSLYFCASSPDGLSGANVLTFGAGSRLTVL.

This rearrangement joins TRBV7-6 to TRBJ2-2; D gene unclear. V dropped 1 base and J dropped 6 bases, with 12 bases sitting between them. CDR3 size: 15 residues. Germline V gives CDR1 SGHVS, CDR2 FNYEAQ. CDR3 nucleotide sequence: TGTGCCAGCAGCTTAGGTCGGTCCGGCGCCGGGGAGCTGTTTTTT. Residues: CASSLGRSGAGELFF.

V usage is TRBV6-5 and J usage is TRBJ1-6, with 8 bases that match TRBD1. V trimming: 2 bases; J trimming: 10 bases; junction bases outside the gene matches: 7. Germline V lookup: CDR1 MNHEY, CDR2 SVGAGI. The CDR3 consists of 15 residues. The CDR3 DNA is TGTGCCAGCAGTTACACTCCCAGACAGGGGTCACCCCTCCACTTT. This translates into CASSYTPRQGSPLHF.

This sequence joins TRBV29-1 and TRBJ1-1; no definite D call. CDR1 is SQVTM and CDR2 is ANQGSEA in the germline V gene. The CDR3 is 14 residues long. V lost 4 bases, J lost 0 bases, and 12 bases lay in between. CDR3: CSVGVREVNTEAFF. The CDR3 DNA reads TGCAGCGTTGGAGTCCGTGAAGTGAACACTGAAGCTTTCTTT.

The chain recombines TRBV11-2 with TRBJ2-5; the D is unclear. The CDR3 totals 12 residues. V lost 2 bases and J lost 5, with 6 bases in between. Germline V gene sequence: CDR1 SGHAT, CDR2 FQNNGV. The CDR3, as DNA: TGTGCCAGCAGCTTAATTGCGGAGACCCAGTACTTC. It codes for CASSLIAETQYF. The entire variable domain, with the rest obtained from reference TRBV11-2 and TRBJ2-5, is as follows: EAGVAQSPRYKIIEKRQSVAFWCNPISGHATLYWYQQILGQGPKLLIQFQNNGVVDDSQLPKDRFSAERLKGVDSTLKIQPAKLEDSAVYLCASSLIAETQYFGPGTRLLVL.

The chain couples TRBV19 to TRBJ2-1; 8 bases are shared with TRBD1. The junction had 13 bases not matched to a gene; V was cut back by 8 bases and J by 4 bases. The CDR3 sequence is 16 residues long. The V gene's germline CDR1 is LNHDA and CDR2 SQIVND (reference sequence). The chain's CDR3 is CASLGDTGGRYNEQFF. In DNA form, the CDR3 reads TGTGCCAGTCTCGGCGATACAGGGGGTCGTTACAATGAGCAGTTCTTC.